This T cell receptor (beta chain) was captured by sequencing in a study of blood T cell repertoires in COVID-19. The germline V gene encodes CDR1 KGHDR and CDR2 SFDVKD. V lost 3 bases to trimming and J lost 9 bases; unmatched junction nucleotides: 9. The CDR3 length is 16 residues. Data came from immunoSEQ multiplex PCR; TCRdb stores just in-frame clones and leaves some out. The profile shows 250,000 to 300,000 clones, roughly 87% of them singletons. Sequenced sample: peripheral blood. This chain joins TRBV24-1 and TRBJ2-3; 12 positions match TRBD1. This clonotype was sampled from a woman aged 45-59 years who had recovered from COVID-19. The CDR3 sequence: CATSDPGTGGGRTQYF. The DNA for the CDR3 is TGTGCCACCAGTGATCCCGGGACAGGGGGCGGGAGGACGCAGTATTTT.